These 8 T cell receptor beta chains were sequenced from one sample in a study of early T cells in non-severe SARS-CoV-2 infection. TCRdb analysed the 5' RACE reads with MiXCR anew, one entry per CDR3 protein. The sample carries about 90,000 distinct CDR3 sequences, 12% recorded once. Sequencing used whole blood, obtained at baseline. These receptors were obtained from an adult who was a healthcare worker with PCR-confirmed SARS-CoV-2 infection or an uninfected control (not recorded which).

This clonotype was detected ten times or more. The rearrangement joins TRBV7-6 to TRBJ2-3; 8 nucleotides match TRBD2. V shed 7 bases and J 0 bases; nucleotides not matched to a gene: 12. This CDR3 region has 17 residues. Looked up from germline, CDR1 is SGHVS and CDR2 is FNYEAQ. The DNA for the CDR3 is TGTGCCAGCACCCTTGTCCCAGCGGGGGCTAGCACAGATACGCAGTATTTT. Translation: CASTLVPAGASTDTQYF.

This chain links TRBV7-9 with TRBJ1-1; no clear D. The CDR3 totals 13 residues. CDR1 and CDR2 from the germline V gene are SEHNR and FQNEAQ (reference sequence). The V and J ends lost 3 bases and 4 bases respectively, with 9 bases between them. The DNA for the CDR3 is TGTGCCAGCAGCTTTGTCGACGGCACTGAAGCTTTCTTT. This gives the protein CASSFVDGTEAFF.

At least ten counts were recorded for this clonotype. This sequence joins TRBV24-1 and TRBJ1-1; tentative D call: TRBD1 (5 bases). Germline assignment: CDR1 KGHDR and CDR2 SFDVKD. The CDR3 is 15 amino acids. V gave up 5 bases and J gave up 1 base, with 13 bases separating them. For the CDR3, the DNA is TGTGCCACCAGTGGACCCGGGACCTCGAACACTGAAGCTTTCTTT. Its protein product is CATSGPGTSNTEAFF.

The chain joins TRBV29-1 to TRBJ2-7; D is possibly TRBD2 (5 bases). The V gene's germline CDR1 is SQVTM and CDR2 ANQGSEA. The CDR3 sequence is 10 residues long. V dropped 4 bases and J dropped 6 bases, with 7 bases sitting between them. The chain's CDR3 is CSVAAGEQYF. Written as DNA, the CDR3 is TGCAGCGTTGCTGCGGGCGAGCAGTACTTC.

This clonotype showed up just a few times. V gene TRBV12-3 or TRBV12-4 combines with J gene TRBJ2-3; a possible D gene is TRBD2 (5 bases). V was clipped by 0 bases and J by 4 bases, with 17 bases between them. The CDR3 spans 17 residues. The CDR3 loop reads CASSLALASLVADTQYF. The CDR3 coding sequence is TGTGCCAGCAGTTTAGCGCTCGCTAGCCTAGTGGCAGATACGCAGTATTTT.

The CDR3 DNA follows: TGTGCCAGCGGCCAAGAGCGAGAGCAGTACTTC. It codes for CASGQEREQYF. The chain is built from TRBV2 and TRBJ2-7; D unresolved. Trimming pared 8 bases from V and 7 bases from J, leaving 12 bases between. In germline, CDR1 is SNHLY, CDR2 FYNNEI. This CDR3 comprises 11 residues.

There are many counts of this clonotype. The chain joins TRBV25-1 to TRBJ2-5; either TRBD1 or TRBD2 may fit D (5 bases each). Deletions cut 10 bases from V and 5 bases from J, with 11 bases between. Germline lookup yields CDR1 MGHDK and CDR2 SYGVNS. The CDR3 is 11 residues long. In nucleotides, the CDR3 is TGTGCCACCCAGGGAGTGGAGACCCAGTACTTC. It codes for CATQGVETQYF.

This clonotype was observed a few times. The chain couples TRBV10-3 to TRBJ2-1; 9 nucleotides agree with TRBD1. The CDR3 totals 16 residues. Germline V gives CDR1 ENHRY, CDR2 SYGVKD. V dropped 8 bases and J dropped 6; count of bases not matched to a gene: 14. In DNA form, the CDR3 reads TGTGCCATCTCACTGAGACAGGGGGGAATACTCAATGAGCAGTTCTTC. Translated, it gives CAISLRQGGILNEQFF.